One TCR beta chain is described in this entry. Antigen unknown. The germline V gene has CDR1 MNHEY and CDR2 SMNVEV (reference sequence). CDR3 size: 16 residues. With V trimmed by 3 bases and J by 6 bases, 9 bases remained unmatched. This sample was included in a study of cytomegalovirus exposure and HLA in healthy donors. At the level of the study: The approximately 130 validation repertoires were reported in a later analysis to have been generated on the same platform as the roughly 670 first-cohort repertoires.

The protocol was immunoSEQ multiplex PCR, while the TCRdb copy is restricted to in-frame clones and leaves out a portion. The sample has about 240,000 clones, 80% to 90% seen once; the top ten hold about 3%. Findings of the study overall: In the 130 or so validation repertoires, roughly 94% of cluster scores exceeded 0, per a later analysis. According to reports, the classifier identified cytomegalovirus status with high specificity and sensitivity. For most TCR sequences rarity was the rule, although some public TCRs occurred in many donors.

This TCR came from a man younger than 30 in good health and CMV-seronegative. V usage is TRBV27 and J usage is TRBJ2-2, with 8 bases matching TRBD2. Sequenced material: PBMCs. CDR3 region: CASSFVAGKGPGELFF. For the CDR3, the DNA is TGTGCCAGCAGTTTCGTAGCGGGAAAGGGCCCCGGGGAGCTGTTTTTT.